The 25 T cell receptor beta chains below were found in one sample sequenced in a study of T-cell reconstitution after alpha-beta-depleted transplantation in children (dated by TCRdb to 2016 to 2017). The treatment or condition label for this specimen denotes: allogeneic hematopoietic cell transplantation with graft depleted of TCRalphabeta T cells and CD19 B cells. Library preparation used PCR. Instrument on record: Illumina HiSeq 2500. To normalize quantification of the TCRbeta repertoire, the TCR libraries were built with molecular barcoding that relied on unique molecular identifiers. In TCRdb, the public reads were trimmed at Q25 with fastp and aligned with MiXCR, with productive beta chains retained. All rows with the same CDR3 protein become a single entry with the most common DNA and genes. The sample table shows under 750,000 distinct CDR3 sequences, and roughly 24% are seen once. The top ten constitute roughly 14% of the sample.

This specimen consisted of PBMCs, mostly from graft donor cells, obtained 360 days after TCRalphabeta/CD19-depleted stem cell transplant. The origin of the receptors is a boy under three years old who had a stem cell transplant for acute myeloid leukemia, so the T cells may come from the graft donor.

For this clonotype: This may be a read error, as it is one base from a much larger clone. Here the CDR3 reads CASSLEPGRGTEACF. As DNA, the CDR3 is TGTGCCAGCAGCTTGGAACCCGGGAGGGGCACTGAAGCTTGCTTT. This sequence joins TRBV5-5 and TRBJ1-1, with D possibly matching TRBD1 (5 bases). Germline V CDR1 and CDR2: SGHKS, YYEKEE (reference sequence). CDR3 length: 15 amino acids.

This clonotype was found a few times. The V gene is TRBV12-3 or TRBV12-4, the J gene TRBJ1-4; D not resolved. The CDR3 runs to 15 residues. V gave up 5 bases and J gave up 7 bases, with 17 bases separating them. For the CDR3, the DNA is TGTGCCAGCAGTCCCGGCAACGGGAACGGTGAAAAACTGTTTTTT. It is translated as CASSPGNGNGEKLFF.

The CDR3 DNA reads as TGTGCCAGCAACGTACAGGGGAGTACTGAAGCTTTCTTT. Its protein is CASNVQGSTEAFF. The chain is built from TRBV6-2 or TRBV6-3 and TRBJ1-1; 7 bases map to TRBD1. Germline V lookup: CDR1 MNHEY, CDR2 SVGEGT. The J segment lost 5 bases and the V segment lost 7 bases, leaving 7 bases of the junction unmatched. This CDR3 comprises 13 residues.

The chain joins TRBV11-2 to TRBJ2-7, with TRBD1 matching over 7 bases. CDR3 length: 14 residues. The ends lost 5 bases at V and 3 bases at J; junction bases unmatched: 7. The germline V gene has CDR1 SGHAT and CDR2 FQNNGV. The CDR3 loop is CASSLGQAFYEQYF. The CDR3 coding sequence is TGTGCCAGCAGCCTCGGACAGGCGTTCTACGAGCAGTACTTC.

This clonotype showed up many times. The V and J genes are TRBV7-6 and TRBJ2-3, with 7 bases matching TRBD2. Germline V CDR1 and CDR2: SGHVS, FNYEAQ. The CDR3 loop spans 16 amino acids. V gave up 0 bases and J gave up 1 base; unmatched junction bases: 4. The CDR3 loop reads CASSLARLAGTDTQYF. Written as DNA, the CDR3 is TGTGCCAGCAGCTTAGCGCGTCTAGCGGGCACAGATACGCAGTATTTT.

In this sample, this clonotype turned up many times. The CDR3 loop is CASSLVAARGNQPQHF. In nucleotides, the CDR3 is TGTGCCAGCAGCTTAGTGGCCGCGAGAGGCAATCAGCCCCAGCATTTT. The chain couples TRBV7-2 to TRBJ1-5; no reliable D call. In germline, CDR1 is SGHTA, CDR2 FQGNSA. Trimming stripped 1 base from V and 2 bases from J, with 12 bases between. This CDR3 is 16 amino acids long.

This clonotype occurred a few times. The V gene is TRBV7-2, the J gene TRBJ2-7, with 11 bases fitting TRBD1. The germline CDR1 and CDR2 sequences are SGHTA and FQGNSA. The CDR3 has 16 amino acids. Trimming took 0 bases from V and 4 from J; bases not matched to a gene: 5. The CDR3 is CASSLASGTGGYEQYF. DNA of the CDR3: TGTGCCAGCAGCTTAGCCTCCGGGACAGGGGGATACGAGCAGTACTTC.

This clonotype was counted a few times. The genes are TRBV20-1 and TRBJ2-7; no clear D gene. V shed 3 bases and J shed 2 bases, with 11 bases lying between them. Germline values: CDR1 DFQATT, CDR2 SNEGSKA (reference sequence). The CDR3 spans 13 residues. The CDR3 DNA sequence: TGCAGTGCTAGGTCACCTCGGACCTACGAGCAGTACGTC. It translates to CSARSPRTYEQYV.

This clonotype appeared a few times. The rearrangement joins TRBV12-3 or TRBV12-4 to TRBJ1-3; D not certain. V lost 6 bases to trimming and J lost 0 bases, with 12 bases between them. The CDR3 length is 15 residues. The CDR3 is CASSLPWDSGNTIYF. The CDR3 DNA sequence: TGTGCCAGCAGCCTCCCCTGGGACTCTGGAAACACCATATATTTT.

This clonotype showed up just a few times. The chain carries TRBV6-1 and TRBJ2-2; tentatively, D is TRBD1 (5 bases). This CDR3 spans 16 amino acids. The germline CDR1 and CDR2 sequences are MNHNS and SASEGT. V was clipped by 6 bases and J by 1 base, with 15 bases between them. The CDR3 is CASRDGHVVNTGELFF. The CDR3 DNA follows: TGTGCCAGCAGGGATGGACACGTTGTGAACACCGGGGAGCTGTTTTTT.

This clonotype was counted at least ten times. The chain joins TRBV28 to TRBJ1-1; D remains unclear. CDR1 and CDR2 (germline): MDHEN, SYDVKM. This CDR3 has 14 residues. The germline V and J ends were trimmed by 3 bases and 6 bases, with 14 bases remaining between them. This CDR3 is CASSLVAAYPEAFF. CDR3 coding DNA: TGTGCCAGCAGTTTGGTGGCGGCCTATCCTGAAGCTTTCTTT.

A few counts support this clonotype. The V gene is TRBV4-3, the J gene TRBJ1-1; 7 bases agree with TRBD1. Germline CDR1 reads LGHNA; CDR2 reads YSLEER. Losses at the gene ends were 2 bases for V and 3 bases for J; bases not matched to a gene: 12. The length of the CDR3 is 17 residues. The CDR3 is CASSQFLRQGGDTEAFF. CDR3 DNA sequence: TGCGCCAGCAGCCAATTTCTCCGACAGGGCGGCGACACTGAAGCTTTCTTT.

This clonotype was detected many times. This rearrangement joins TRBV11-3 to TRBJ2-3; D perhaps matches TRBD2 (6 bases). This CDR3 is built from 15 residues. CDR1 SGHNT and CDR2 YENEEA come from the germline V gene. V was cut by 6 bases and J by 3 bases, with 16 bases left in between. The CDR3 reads CASSNVAEGTDTQYF. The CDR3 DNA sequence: TGTGCCAGCAGTAACGTAGCGGAGGGGACAGATACGCAGTATTTT.

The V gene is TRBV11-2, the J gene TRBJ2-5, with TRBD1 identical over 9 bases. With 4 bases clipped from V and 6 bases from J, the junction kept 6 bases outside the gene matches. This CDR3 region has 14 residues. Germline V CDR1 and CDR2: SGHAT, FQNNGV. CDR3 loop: CASSSAGTGQTQYF. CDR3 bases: TGTGCCAGCAGCTCGGCCGGGACAGGGCAGACCCAGTACTTC.

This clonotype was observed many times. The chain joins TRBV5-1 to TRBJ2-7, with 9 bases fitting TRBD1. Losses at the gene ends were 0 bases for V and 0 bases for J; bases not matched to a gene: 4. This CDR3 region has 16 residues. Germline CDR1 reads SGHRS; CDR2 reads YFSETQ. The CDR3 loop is CASSLAGQGSSYEQYF. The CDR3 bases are TGCGCCAGCAGCTTGGCTGGACAGGGGAGCTCCTACGAGCAGTACTTC.

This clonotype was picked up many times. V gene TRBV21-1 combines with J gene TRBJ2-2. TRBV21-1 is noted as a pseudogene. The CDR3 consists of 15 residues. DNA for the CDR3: TGTGCCAGCAGCCAAGAACAGAAGAACACCGGGGAGCTGTTTTTT. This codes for CASSQEQKNTGELFF.

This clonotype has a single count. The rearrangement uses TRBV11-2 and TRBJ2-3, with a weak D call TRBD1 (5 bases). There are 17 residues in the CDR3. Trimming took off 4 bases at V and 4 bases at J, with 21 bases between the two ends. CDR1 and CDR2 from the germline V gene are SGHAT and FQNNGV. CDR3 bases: TGTGCCAGCAGCTCACCACATAGGGGCCCCGAGCCAGATACGCAGTATTTT. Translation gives CASSSPHRGPEPDTQYF.

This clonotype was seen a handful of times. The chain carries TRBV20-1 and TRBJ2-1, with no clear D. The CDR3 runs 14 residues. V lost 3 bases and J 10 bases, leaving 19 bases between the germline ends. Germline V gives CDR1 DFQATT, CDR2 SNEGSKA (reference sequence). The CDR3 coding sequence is TGCAGTGCTAGTAGAGACCGAAACCCTCAAGAGCAGTTCTTC. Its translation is CSASRDRNPQEQFF.

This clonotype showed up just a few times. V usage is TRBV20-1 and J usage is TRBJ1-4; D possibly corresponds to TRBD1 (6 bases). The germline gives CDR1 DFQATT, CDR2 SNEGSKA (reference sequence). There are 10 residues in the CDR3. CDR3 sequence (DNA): TGCAGGAGGGGGGGGGAAAAACTGTTTTTT. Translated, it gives CRRGGEKLFF.

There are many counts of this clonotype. This chain's CDR3 is CASSYLDRGNEKLFF. The CDR3 DNA reads as TGTGCCAGCAGTTACTTAGACAGGGGTAATGAAAAACTGTTTTTT. The chain employs TRBV6-5 and TRBJ1-4, with 8 bases identical to TRBD1. CDR1 is MNHEY, CDR2 SVGAGI, per germline. The CDR3 is made up of 15 amino acids. Germline trimming cut 1 base from V and 4 bases from J; bases unmatched to any gene: 2.

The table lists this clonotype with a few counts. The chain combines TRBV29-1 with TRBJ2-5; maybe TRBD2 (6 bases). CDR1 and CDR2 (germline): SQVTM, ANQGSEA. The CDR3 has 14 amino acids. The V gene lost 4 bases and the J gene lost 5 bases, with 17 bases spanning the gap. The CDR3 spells CSVGPGLALETQYF. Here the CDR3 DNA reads TGCAGCGTTGGCCCGGGACTTGCCTTGGAGACCCAGTACTTC.

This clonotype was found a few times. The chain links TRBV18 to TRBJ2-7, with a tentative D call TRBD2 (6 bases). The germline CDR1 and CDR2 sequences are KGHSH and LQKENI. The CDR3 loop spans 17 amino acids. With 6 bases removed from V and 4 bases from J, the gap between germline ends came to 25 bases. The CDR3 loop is CASSPGGTGRASYEQYV. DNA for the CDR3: TGTGCCAGCTCGCCCGGGGGAACCGGGAGAGCTAGTTACGAGCAGTACGTC.

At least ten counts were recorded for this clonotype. In DNA form, the CDR3 reads TGTGCCAGCAGTTTTGGGCAGCAGAGCCAAGAGACCCAGTACTTC. Its translation: CASSFGQQSQETQYF. The chain carries TRBV12-3 or TRBV12-4 and TRBJ2-5; D gene unclear. The CDR3 is made up of 15 amino acids. Between the trimmed V and J ends, which lost 3 bases and 1 base, there was a span of 12 bases.

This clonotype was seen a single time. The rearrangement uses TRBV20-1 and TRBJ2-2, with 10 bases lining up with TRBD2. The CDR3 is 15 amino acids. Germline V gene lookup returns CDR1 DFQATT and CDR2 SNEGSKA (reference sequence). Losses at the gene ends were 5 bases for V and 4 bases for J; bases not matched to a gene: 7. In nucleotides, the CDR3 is TGCAGTGCTGGCCTAGCGGGGGCGGGCACCGGGGAGCTGTTTTTT. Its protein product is CSAGLAGAGTGELFF.

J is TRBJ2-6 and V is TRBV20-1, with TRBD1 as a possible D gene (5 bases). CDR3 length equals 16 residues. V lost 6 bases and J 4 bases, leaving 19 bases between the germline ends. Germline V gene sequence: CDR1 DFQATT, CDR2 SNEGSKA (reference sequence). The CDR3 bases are TGCAGTGCCCGCGACGACAGACCGGCAGGGGCCAACGTCCTGACTTTC. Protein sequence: CSARDDRPAGANVLTF.